The sequence of this T cell receptor (beta chain) was determined in a study of blood T cells in healthy people across ages. Through a sample-barcoded 5' primer and a J-beta primer mix, a second PCR was run for roughly 7 to 12 cycles. Through a template-switch adaptor with 12 random nucleotides, each cDNA molecule received a tag. One entry per CDR3 protein, called by TCRdb with MiXCR from the 5' RACE reads. The sample has some 780,000 distinct CDR3 sequences, about 56% seen once; the top ten hold roughly 24%. The CDR3 runs 12 residues. V was shortened by 0 bases and J by 8 bases, with 4 bases between the two germline ends. Germline V gene sequence: CDR1 SGHNT, CDR2 YENEEA. Researchers isolated at least 7 million PBMCs per sample. The total RNA that was extracted per sample amounted to at least 5.5 micrograms.

This chain connects TRBV11-3 to TRBJ2-2; D is uncertain. The source of this sequence is a middle-aged man in good health. Sequenced sample: blood. This CDR3 reads CASSLDQGELFF. The DNA of the CDR3 is TGTGCCAGCAGCTTAGACCAGGGGGAGCTGTTTTTT.